The clone carrying this T cell receptor beta chain was counted a single time. Antigen unknown. The data were taken from a study of shared clonotypes between healthy human individuals. Clones were sequenced by immunoSEQ multiplex PCR, and TCRdb holds only the in-frame ones, with some missing. The table lists some 2 million clones, 85% to 95% of them singletons, with roughly 1.2% in the top ten. Naive CD8 isolation took CD45RO-negative cells positively selected for CCR7 and excluded terminally differentiated effector memory CD45RA+ cells. General study results and limits: Memory subsets generally showed smaller estimated richness than naive subsets did. The sharing of 4% to 5.5% of naive CD4 clonotypes was seen across a few donors. Generation probabilities of non-shared clonotypes were lower (relative to those shared by all four donors). The study drew on few donors, limiting represented genetic and exposure-history diversity.

Per germline, CDR1 SQVTM and CDR2 ANQGSEA. V dropped 2 bases and J dropped 3; count of bases not matched to a gene: 5. This CDR3 is 15 amino acids long. V usage is TRBV29-1 and J usage is TRBJ1-2; 11 nucleotides match TRBD1. The sequence came from a man aged 18 to 30 in good health. Source material: naive CD8+ T cells sorted from blood. The CDR3 DNA reads as TGCAGCGTTGAATGGGACAGGGGGGATTACTATGGCTACACCTTC. Protein: CSVEWDRGDYYGYTF.